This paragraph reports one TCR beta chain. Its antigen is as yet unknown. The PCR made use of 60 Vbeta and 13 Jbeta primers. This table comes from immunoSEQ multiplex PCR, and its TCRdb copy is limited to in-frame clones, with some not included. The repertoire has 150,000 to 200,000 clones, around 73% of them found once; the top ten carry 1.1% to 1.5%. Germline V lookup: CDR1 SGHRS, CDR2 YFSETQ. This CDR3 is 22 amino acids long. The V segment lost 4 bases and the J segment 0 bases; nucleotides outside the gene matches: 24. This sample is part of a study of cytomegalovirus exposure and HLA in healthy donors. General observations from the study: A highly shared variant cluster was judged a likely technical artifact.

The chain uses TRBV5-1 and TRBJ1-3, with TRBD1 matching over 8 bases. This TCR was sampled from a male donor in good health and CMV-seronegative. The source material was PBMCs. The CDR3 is CASSPRSASKNLQGGSGNTIYF. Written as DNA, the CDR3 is TGCGCCAGCAGCCCCCGGTCGGCATCGAAAAATCTACAGGGGGGCTCTGGAAACACCATATATTTT. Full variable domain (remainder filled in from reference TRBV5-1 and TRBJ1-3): KAGVTQTPRYLIKTRGQQVTLSCSPISGHRSVSWYQQTPGQGLQFLFEYFSETQRNKGNFPGRFSGRQFSNSRSEMNVSTLELGDSALYLCASSPRSASKNLQGGSGNTIYFGEGSWLTVV.